One sample yielded the 14 T cell receptor beta chains listed below, sequenced in a study of beta chain features in type 1 diabetes. Findings and caveats of the study: Within each of all four CD4+ subsets, Type 1 diabetes patients had TCRB CDR3s that were moderately but significantly shorter.

Their target antigens are unknown. Expressed TCRB transcripts were sequenced after all isolated RNA was converted to cDNA. TCRdb's copy holds only in-frame clones and misses some; the assay was immunoSEQ multiplex PCR. Counted here are 330,000 or so clones, roughly 12% occurring once; the ten biggest clones make up 0.008% to 0.011%. Specimen: naive CD4+ T cells from blood. The receptor source for this set is a woman aged 18-29 years with type 1 diabetes.

This clone showed up just a few times. This chain joins TRBV9 and TRBJ1-1; TRBD1 agrees at 10 bases. Germline CDR1 SGDLS, CDR2 YYNGEE. The trim removed 4 bases at V and 0 bases at J, leaving 9 bases unmatched. The CDR3 has 17 amino acids. The DNA of the CDR3 is TGTGCCAGCAGCCCCGGAATGGGGACAGGGGTGAACACTGAAGCTTTCTTT. This sequence encodes CASSPGMGTGVNTEAFF.

The V and J genes are TRBV6-5 and TRBJ1-1; TRBD1 matches at 8 bases. Germline V gene data show CDR1 as MNHEY and CDR2 as SVGAGI. The V gene end was trimmed by 5 bases and the J gene end by 5 bases; junction bases not matched to a gene: 7. The CDR3 is 14 residues long. CDR3 sequence: CASSLRQGQTEAFF. CDR3 coding DNA: TGTGCCAGCAGTCTGAGACAGGGGCAAACTGAAGCTTTCTTT.

This clone has a handful of counts. The chain uses TRBV30 and TRBJ2-1; a weak D match, TRBD2 (6 bases). This CDR3 has 13 amino acids. The germline gives CDR1 GTSNPN, CDR2 SVGIG (reference sequence). V was pared by 5 bases and J by 10 bases, with 18 bases between. The CDR3 nucleotides are TGTGCCTGGTTGGCAGCGGGTTCGCCCGAGCAGTTCTTC. Translation: CAWLAAGSPEQFF.

This clone showed up just a few times. The J gene is TRBJ1-1, the V gene TRBV19; no clear D. Germline lookup yields CDR1 LNHDA and CDR2 SQIVND (reference sequence). The CDR3 runs to 13 residues. Trimming removed 8 bases from V and 1 base from J, with 11 bases in between. This CDR3 reads CASERVPNTEAFF. The CDR3 region has the DNA TGTGCCAGTGAGAGGGTACCGAACACTGAAGCTTTCTTT.

The chain recombines TRBV7-9 with TRBJ2-7; the match to TRBD1 covers 10 bases. Germline values: CDR1 SEHNR, CDR2 FQNEAQ (reference sequence). With V trimmed by 5 bases and J by 7 bases, 8 bases remained unmatched. There are 14 residues in the CDR3. The CDR3: CASSPWTGGGEQYF. Here the CDR3 DNA reads TGTGCCAGCAGCCCGTGGACAGGGGGAGGGGAGCAGTACTTC.

V gene TRBV28 combines with J gene TRBJ1-1; D is unclear. The V gene's germline CDR1 is MDHEN and CDR2 SYDVKM. Between the trimmed V and J ends, which lost 10 bases and 3 bases, there was a span of 9 bases. The CDR3 covers 11 residues. The CDR3 here is CATTSDTEAFF. Here the CDR3 DNA reads TGTGCCACCACCAGTGACACTGAAGCTTTCTTT.

This clone was seen a handful of times. The V gene is TRBV4-2, the J gene TRBJ2-3; TRBD2 aligns across 7 bases. The CDR3 is 17 amino acids. J gave up 3 bases and V 0 bases, and 9 bases lay outside the gene matches. CDR1 is LGHNA and CDR2 is YNFKEQ in the germline V gene. The CDR3 region has the DNA TGTGCCAGCAGCCAAGATCAGTGGGGAGGGAGTACAGATACGCAGTATTTT. This gives the protein CASSQDQWGGSTDTQYF.

This clone was picked up a small number of times. This chain joins TRBV9 and TRBJ1-2; tentative D call: TRBD1 (6 bases). Germline V gene lookup returns CDR1 SGDLS and CDR2 YYNGEE. The CDR3 length is 14 residues. V was shortened by 0 bases and J by 4 bases, with 10 bases between the two germline ends. CDR3 residues: CASSVGTDVYGYTF. In DNA, the CDR3 is TGTGCCAGCAGCGTAGGGACAGATGTCTATGGCTACACCTTC.

Details on this clone: Other nucleotide sequences from this sample produce the same CDR3. The rearrangement links TRBV20-1 to TRBJ1-2, with a tentative D call TRBD1 (5 bases). This CDR3 is 11 amino acids long. V dropped 6 bases and J dropped 5 bases, with 10 bases sitting between them. The germline CDR1 and CDR2 sequences are DFQATT and SNEGSKA (reference sequence). Written as DNA, the CDR3 is TGCAGTGCCTCCGGGGGATATGGCTACACCTTC. Translation: CSASGGYGYTF.

This clone showed up just a few times. The chain couples TRBV5-4 to TRBJ2-3; 8 bases are a match to TRBD2. V dropped 0 bases and J dropped 2; count of bases not matched to a gene: 5. In germline, CDR1 is SGHNT, CDR2 YYREEE (reference sequence). The CDR3 sequence is 16 residues long. The CDR3 sequence is CASSLGNSGITDTQYF. In DNA form, the CDR3 reads TGTGCCAGCAGCTTGGGTAATAGCGGGATCACAGATACGCAGTATTTT.

The chain combines TRBV27 with TRBJ1-1; the D is unclear. This CDR3 has 13 amino acids. V lost 4 bases and J lost 7, with 13 bases in between. Germline values: CDR1 MNHEY, CDR2 SMNVEV (reference sequence). The CDR3 spells CASSYLGSDEAFF. The DNA for the CDR3 is TGTGCCAGCAGTTACTTAGGGAGCGATGAAGCTTTCTTT.

This clone came up a few times. This chain links TRBV25-1 with TRBJ2-1; TRBD2 agrees at 7 bases. CDR3 length: 16 residues. Per germline, CDR1 MGHDK and CDR2 SYGVNS. Trimming removed 1 base from V and 5 bases from J; junction bases left unmatched: 8. The CDR3 here is CASSEWSGTGDNEQFF. In DNA, the CDR3 is TGTGCCAGCAGTGAATGGAGCGGGACCGGCGACAATGAGCAGTTCTTC.

The chain links TRBV7-2 to TRBJ2-5, with 7 positions matching TRBD2. Germline V gene data show CDR1 as SGHTA and CDR2 as FQGNSA. This CDR3 has 15 residues. J gave up 1 base and V 5 bases, and 7 bases lay outside the gene matches. The DNA of the CDR3 is TGTGCCAGCAGCCCGGGGGGACTTCCCCAAGAGACCCAGTACTTC. Translation: CASSPGGLPQETQYF.

The chain carries TRBV30 and TRBJ2-7, with unresolved D. CDR1 and CDR2 from the germline V gene are GTSNPN and SVGIG (reference sequence). Deletions cut 8 bases from V and 2 bases from J, with 7 bases between. The CDR3 covers 10 residues. CDR3 loop: CALMAYEQYF. The CDR3 nucleotides read TGTGCCCTAATGGCCTACGAGCAGTACTTC.